The following is a TCR beta chain sequence with its context. Its antigen is not known. The primer mix had 60 Vbeta and 13 Jbeta primers. Repertoires were generated with immunoSEQ multiplex PCR, while TCRdb's copy carries only in-frame clones and drops some. This table holds 150,000 to 200,000 clones, 78% found once. The sample originates from a study of cytomegalovirus exposure and HLA in healthy donors. The V and J ends lost 5 bases and 3 bases respectively, with 17 bases between them. The CDR3 runs to 16 residues. CDR1 and CDR2 (germline): LNHDA, SQIVND (reference sequence). Study outcomes and limitations: Roughly uniform sequencing depth across donors was assumed, possibly incorrectly. Later work associated over 15,000 TCR beta sequences with HLA alleles at 0.05 false discovery rate.

Sample: PBMCs. The chain employs TRBV19 and TRBJ1-5, with D possibly being TRBD1 (6 bases). The clonotype originates from a woman aged 30 to 39 in good health and CMV-seropositive. The CDR3 is CASSAVQGPLNQPQHF. The CDR3 DNA reads as TGTGCCAGTAGTGCAGTTCAGGGGCCTCTCAATCAGCCCCAGCATTTT.